This T cell receptor (beta chain) was captured by sequencing in a study of cytomegalovirus exposure and HLA in healthy donors. Study context: Unique TCRs numbering some 80 million, obtained from HLA-typed donors, made up an early data release. Study-level results: When a later analysis compared HLA-associated TCR beta chains with equally common others, the HLA-associated chains turned out to be more clonally expanded and to have lower generation probabilities. In a later analysis, HLA-C alleles had the fewest associated TCRs, DRB1 alleles the most. Accurate prediction of HLA-A and HLA-B alleles (for most subjects) was reportedly achieved from TCR beta sequences.

This clone was seen a handful of times. Its antigen is not identified. The germline CDR1 and CDR2 sequences are MNHEY and SVGAGI. This CDR3 contains 14 residues. Trimming took off 5 bases at V and 6 bases at J, with 13 bases between the two ends. The PCR made use of 60 Vbeta and 13 Jbeta primers. TCRdb's table, derived via immunoSEQ multiplex PCR, lists solely in-frame clones and lacks some. The data show about 99,000 clones, almost 80% seen once. Sequenced input: PBMCs. This sequence was found in a man aged 55 to 70 in good health and CMV-seropositive. The rearrangement links TRBV6-5 to TRBJ1-4; the D gene is possibly TRBD1 (5 bases). The CDR3 DNA reads as TGTGCCAGCAGTGAGGGGAGGAGGCATGAAAAACTGTTTTTT. It yields the protein CASSEGRRHEKLFF.